The 21 T cell receptor beta chains below all came from one sample that was sequenced in a study of Ad26.COV2.S vaccination and SARS-CoV-2 variants. Sequencing used immunoSEQ multiplex PCR; TCRdb keeps in-frame clones, though not all of them. The data contain hundreds of thousands of clones, around 92% of them singletons. The specimen comprised peripheral blood, sampled after recovery from COVID-19. The source is a human donor who had recovered from COVID-19.

The V and J genes are TRBV18 and TRBJ1-4; 7 nucleotides agree with TRBD1. V lost 4 bases to trimming and J lost 8 bases; unmatched junction nucleotides: 10. CDR1 and CDR2 (germline): KGHSH, LQKENI. The CDR3 is 15 amino acids. Written as DNA, the CDR3 is TGTGCCAGCTCACGAGGGACAGTTAATCTCGAAAAACTGTTTTTT. It is translated as CASSRGTVNLEKLFF.

This clone was seen a handful of times. This CDR3 reads CASRLTVSEAFF. DNA of the CDR3: TGTGCCAGCAGGTTGACAGTGAGCGAAGCTTTCTTT. This chain uses TRBV28 with TRBJ1-1; tentative D call: TRBD1 (5 bases). The CDR3 has 12 amino acids. CDR1 MDHEN and CDR2 SYDVKM come from the germline V gene. The V end lost 6 bases, the J end lost 8 bases, and 13 bases lay between the germline ends.

This clone has a handful of counts. The V call is TRBV7-9, the J call TRBJ2-1; D possibly corresponds to TRBD1 (6 bases). Trimming removed 5 bases from V and 15 bases from J, with 20 bases in between. The CDR3 has 13 amino acids. Germline values: CDR1 SEHNR, CDR2 FQNEAQ (reference sequence). CDR3 amino acids: CASSETADRFRFF. In DNA, the CDR3 is TGTGCCAGCAGCGAGACTGCGGACAGATTCCGGTTCTTC.

J is TRBJ2-5 and V is TRBV11-2, with D perhaps being TRBD1 or TRBD2 (5 bases each). The CDR3 is 16 residues long. Deletions cut 1 base from V and 6 bases from J, with 18 bases between. The V gene's germline CDR1 is SGHAT and CDR2 FQNNGV. The CDR3 DNA is TGTGCCAGCAGCTTAGGACCGGGGCCCCGCTTCCAGACCCAGTACTTC. It specifies CASSLGPGPRFQTQYF.

J is TRBJ1-2 and V is TRBV19, with D unresolved. The CDR3 is 16 residues long. The germline V gene encodes CDR1 LNHDA and CDR2 SQIVND (reference sequence). Trimming shortened V by 0 bases and J by 4 bases, and 15 bases separated the two germline ends. CDR3 coding DNA: TGTGCCAGTAGTATAGATCTATCGGGGAGACTCTATGGCTACACCTTC. Its translation is CASSIDLSGRLYGYTF.

V and J are TRBV6-4 and TRBJ2-5, with D possibly matching TRBD2 (6 bases). This CDR3 region has 13 residues. CDR1 is MRHNA and CDR2 is SNTAGT in the germline V gene. V was pared by 2 bases and J by 5 bases, with 9 bases between. CDR3: CASSDEEGETQYF. For the CDR3, the DNA is TGTGCCAGCAGTGACGAGGAGGGGGAGACCCAGTACTTC.

The chain couples TRBV5-5 to TRBJ2-3, with D perhaps given as TRBD1 or TRBD2 (5 bases each). CDR3 size: 14 residues. Trimming took 0 bases from V and 0 from J, leaving 5 bases between them. The germline gives CDR1 SGHKS, CDR2 YYEKEE (reference sequence). The CDR3 is CASSLGGSTDTQYF. CDR3 DNA sequence: TGTGCCAGCAGCTTGGGGGGGAGCACAGATACGCAGTATTTT.

The chain carries TRBV19 and TRBJ1-1; D is ambiguous. Germline V gene sequence: CDR1 LNHDA, CDR2 SQIVND (reference sequence). The CDR3 extends over 15 amino acids. The V gene lost 1 base and the J gene lost 0 bases, with 9 bases spanning the gap. Here the CDR3 reads CASSIGAGMNTEAFF. The DNA of the CDR3 is TGTGCCAGTAGTATAGGCGCAGGAATGAACACTGAAGCTTTCTTT.

This clone was picked up a small number of times. The CDR3 sequence: CASSRASGNTIYF. The CDR3 DNA sequence: TGTGCCAGTAGTCGGGCCTCTGGAAACACCATATATTTT. The chain uses TRBV19 and TRBJ1-3; D is ambiguous. CDR1 LNHDA and CDR2 SQIVND come from the germline V gene (reference sequence). V lost 5 bases and J 0 bases, leaving 5 bases between the germline ends. The length of the CDR3 is 13 residues.

This chain uses TRBV7-3 with TRBJ1-3; D not resolved. There are 13 residues in the CDR3. Per germline, CDR1 SGHTA and CDR2 FQGTGA. The V and J ends lost 5 bases and 4 bases respectively, with 9 bases between them. The CDR3 protein is CASSAGLGNTIYF. The CDR3 coding sequence is TGTGCCAGCAGCGCCGGGCTCGGAAACACCATATATTTT.

The gene calls are TRBV15 and TRBJ2-7; 7 bases map to TRBD2. Germline-derived CDR1 and CDR2 are LNHNV and YYDKDF (reference sequence). This CDR3 has 16 residues. Unmatched junction bases numbered 9, after V lost 1 base and J lost 3 bases. In DNA, the CDR3 is TGTGCCACCAGCAGAGCCCTGGGGGGGGAACTCTACGAGCAGTACTTC. Translation: CATSRALGGELYEQYF.

The chain links TRBV6-5 to TRBJ1-6; 9 bases are shared with TRBD1. Germline lookup yields CDR1 MNHEY and CDR2 SVGAGI. The CDR3 spans 14 residues. V gave up 6 bases and J gave up 9 bases; unmatched junction bases: 6. The CDR3 nucleotides read TGTGCCAGCAGGACCGGGACAGGGAGTTCACCCCTCCACTTT. It yields the protein CASRTGTGSSPLHF.

This clone was counted many times. The rearrangement links TRBV6-5 to TRBJ1-1, with D hard to call. Trimming took off 6 bases at V and 5 bases at J, with 19 bases between the two ends. CDR1 and CDR2 (germline): MNHEY, SVGAGI. The CDR3 sequence is 15 residues long. The CDR3 here is CASRTPGSPGTEAFF. The DNA for the CDR3 is TGTGCCAGCAGGACGCCGGGTTCCCCGGGGACTGAAGCTTTCTTT.

The gene calls are TRBV5-6 and TRBJ2-7; D gene uncertain. There are 12 residues in the CDR3. The ends were cut back, 1 base at V and 3 bases at J, with 5 bases in the middle. Germline CDR1 is SGHDT and CDR2 is YYEEEE. The CDR3 DNA reads TGTGCCAGCAGCTTGCGAGTCTACGAGCAGTACTTC. Translation gives CASSLRVYEQYF.

The chain combines TRBV7-2 with TRBJ2-3; 11 bases agree with TRBD2. J lost 6 bases, V lost 1 base, and 12 bases had no gene match. Looked up from germline, CDR1 is SGHTA and CDR2 is FQGNSA. The CDR3 runs to 18 residues. CDR3 sequence reads: CASSLEPATSGGRDTQYF. Written as DNA, the CDR3 is TGTGCCAGCAGCTTAGAACCCGCAACTAGCGGGGGCCGGGATACGCAGTATTTT.

The DNA for the CDR3 is TGCGCCAGCAGCTCCGGTGGCGGAGGCACAGATACGCAGTATTTT. Protein product: CASSSGGGGTDTQYF. The chain carries TRBV5-1 and TRBJ2-3, with unresolved D. V was trimmed by 3 bases and J by 1 base, leaving 12 bases between them. The germline V gene has CDR1 SGHRS and CDR2 YFSETQ. This CDR3 is 15 amino acids long.

The chain links TRBV3-1 (or the pseudogene TRBV3-2) to TRBJ2-5; the D is unclear. The CDR3 is made up of 15 amino acids. The germline CDR1 and CDR2 sequences are LGHDT and YNNKEL (reference sequence). Trimming pared 4 bases from V and 2 bases from J, leaving 14 bases between. The CDR3 DNA reads TGTGCCAGCAGCCCAATGTCCCCCAGGCAAGAGACCCAGTACTTC. This codes for CASSPMSPRQETQYF.

The chain couples TRBV5-6 to TRBJ2-3; tentatively, D is TRBD2 (6 bases). Trimming removed 6 bases from V and 5 bases from J, with 19 bases in between. CDR1 and CDR2 from the germline V gene are SGHDT and YYEEEE. The CDR3 runs 15 residues. The CDR3 loop is CASTTRLTSGDTQYF. The CDR3 bases are TGTGCCAGCACCACGCGTCTGACTAGTGGAGATACGCAGTATTTT.

The rearrangement uses TRBV27 and TRBJ1-1; no clear D gene. The germline V gene encodes CDR1 MNHEY and CDR2 SMNVEV (reference sequence). There are 13 residues in the CDR3. V was trimmed by 5 bases and J by 0 bases, leaving 7 bases between them. CDR3 sequence reads: CASSQMMNTEAFF. CDR3 DNA sequence: TGTGCCAGCAGTCAGATGATGAACACTGAAGCTTTCTTT.

The chain employs TRBV6-6 and TRBJ1-2; D is unclear. The CDR3 length is 14 residues. V shed 1 base and J shed 1 base, with 7 bases lying between them. The germline V gene has CDR1 MNHNY and CDR2 SVGAGI (reference sequence). Here the CDR3 reads CASSYLPGNYGYTF. The CDR3 DNA reads as TGTGCCAGCAGTTACTTGCCGGGTAACTATGGCTACACCTTC.

The chain links TRBV28 to TRBJ1-3; D unclear. CDR1 and CDR2 from the germline V gene are MDHEN and SYDVKM. This CDR3 comprises 12 residues. V was clipped by 3 bases and J by 4 bases, with 4 bases between them. The chain's CDR3 is CASSFGGNTIYF. The CDR3 DNA reads TGTGCCAGCAGTTTCGGCGGAAACACCATATATTTT.